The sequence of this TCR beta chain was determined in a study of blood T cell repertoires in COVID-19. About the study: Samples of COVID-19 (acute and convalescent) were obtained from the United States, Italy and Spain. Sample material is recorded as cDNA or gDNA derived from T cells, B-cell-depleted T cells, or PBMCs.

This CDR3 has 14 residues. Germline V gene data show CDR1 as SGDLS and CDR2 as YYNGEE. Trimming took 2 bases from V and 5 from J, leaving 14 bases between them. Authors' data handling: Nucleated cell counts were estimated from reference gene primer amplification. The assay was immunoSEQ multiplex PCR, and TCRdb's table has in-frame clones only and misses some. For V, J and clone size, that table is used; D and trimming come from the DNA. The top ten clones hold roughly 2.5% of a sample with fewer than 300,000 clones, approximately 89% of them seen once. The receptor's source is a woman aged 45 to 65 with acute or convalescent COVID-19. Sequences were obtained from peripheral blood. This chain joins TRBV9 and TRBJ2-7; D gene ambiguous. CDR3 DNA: TGTGCCAGCAGCGTTCATGCGATGTCGGACGAGCAGTACTTC. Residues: CASSVHAMSDEQYF.